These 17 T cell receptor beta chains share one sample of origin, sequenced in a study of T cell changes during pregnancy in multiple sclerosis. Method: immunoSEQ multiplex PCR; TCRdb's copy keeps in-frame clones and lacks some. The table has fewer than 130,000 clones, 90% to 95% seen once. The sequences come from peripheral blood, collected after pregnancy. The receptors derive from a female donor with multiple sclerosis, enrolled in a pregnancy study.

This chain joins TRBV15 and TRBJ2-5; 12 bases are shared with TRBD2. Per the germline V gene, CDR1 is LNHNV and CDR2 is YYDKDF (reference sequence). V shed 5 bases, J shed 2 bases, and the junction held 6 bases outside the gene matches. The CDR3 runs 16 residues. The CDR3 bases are TGTGCCACCAGCGGTACACTAGCGGGGGGTCAAGAGACCCAGTACTTC. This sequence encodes CATSGTLAGGQETQYF.

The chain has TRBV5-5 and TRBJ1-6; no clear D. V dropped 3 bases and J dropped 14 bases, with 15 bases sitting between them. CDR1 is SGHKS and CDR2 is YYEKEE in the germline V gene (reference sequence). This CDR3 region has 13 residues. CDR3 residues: CASSYQEIPTLHF. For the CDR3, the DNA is TGTGCCAGCAGCTATCAAGAGATTCCGACCCTCCACTTT.

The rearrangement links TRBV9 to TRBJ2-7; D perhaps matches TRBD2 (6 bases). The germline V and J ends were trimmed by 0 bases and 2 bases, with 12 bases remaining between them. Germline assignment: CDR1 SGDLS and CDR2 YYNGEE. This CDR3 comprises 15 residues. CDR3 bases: TGTGCCAGCAGCGTAGAGGCTAGCGATACCTACGAGCAGTACTTC. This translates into CASSVEASDTYEQYF.

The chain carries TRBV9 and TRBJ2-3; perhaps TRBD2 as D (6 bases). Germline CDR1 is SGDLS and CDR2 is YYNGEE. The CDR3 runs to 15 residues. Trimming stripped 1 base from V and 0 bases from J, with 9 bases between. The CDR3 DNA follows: TGTGCCAGCAGCGTATCGCGGGGTAGCACAGATACGCAGTATTTT. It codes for CASSVSRGSTDTQYF. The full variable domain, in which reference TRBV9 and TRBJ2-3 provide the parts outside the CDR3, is DSGVTQTPKHLITATGQRVTLRCSPRSGDLSVYWYQQSLDQGLQFLIQYYNGEERAKGNILERFSAQQFPDLHSELNLSSLELGDSALYFCASSVSRGSTDTQYFGPGTRLTVL.

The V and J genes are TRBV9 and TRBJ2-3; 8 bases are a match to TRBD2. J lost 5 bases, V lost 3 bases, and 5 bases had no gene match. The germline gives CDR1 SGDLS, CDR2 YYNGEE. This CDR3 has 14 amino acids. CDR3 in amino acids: CASSALAGEDTQYF. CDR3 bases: TGTGCCAGCAGCGCCCTAGCGGGCGAAGATACGCAGTATTTT.

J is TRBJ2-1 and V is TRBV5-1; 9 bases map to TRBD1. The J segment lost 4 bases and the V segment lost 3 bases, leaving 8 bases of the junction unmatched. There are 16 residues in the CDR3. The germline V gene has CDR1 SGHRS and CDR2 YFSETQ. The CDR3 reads CASSWARGQGYNEQFF. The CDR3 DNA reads TGCGCCAGCAGCTGGGCGAGGGGACAGGGTTACAATGAGCAGTTCTTC.

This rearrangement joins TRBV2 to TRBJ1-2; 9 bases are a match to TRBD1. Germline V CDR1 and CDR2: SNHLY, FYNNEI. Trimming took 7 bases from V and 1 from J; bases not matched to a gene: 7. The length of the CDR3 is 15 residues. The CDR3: CASTGQGILNYGYTF. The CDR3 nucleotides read TGTGCCAGCACCGGACAGGGGATTCTTAACTATGGCTACACCTTC.

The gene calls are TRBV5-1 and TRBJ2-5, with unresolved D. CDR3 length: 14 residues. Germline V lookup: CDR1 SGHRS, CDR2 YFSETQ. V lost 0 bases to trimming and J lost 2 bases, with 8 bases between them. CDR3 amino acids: CASSLAGGQETQYF. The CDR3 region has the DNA TGCGCCAGCAGCTTGGCCGGCGGACAAGAGACCCAGTACTTC.

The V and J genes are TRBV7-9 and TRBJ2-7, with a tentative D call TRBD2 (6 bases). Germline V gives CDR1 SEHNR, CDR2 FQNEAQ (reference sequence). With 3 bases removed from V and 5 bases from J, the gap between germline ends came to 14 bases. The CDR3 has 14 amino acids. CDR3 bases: TGTGCCAGCAGCTTTCTTACTGGAGGGAACGAGCAGTACTTC. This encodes CASSFLTGGNEQYF.

For the CDR3, the DNA is TGTGCCAGCAGTGCATCCCAGGGGGCCCGTGGCTACACCTTC. Residues: CASSASQGARGYTF. The chain combines TRBV25-1 with TRBJ1-2, with TRBD1 matching over 8 bases. V was clipped by 4 bases and J by 7 bases; unmatched bases: 8. Germline lookup yields CDR1 MGHDK and CDR2 SYGVNS. This CDR3 contains 14 residues.

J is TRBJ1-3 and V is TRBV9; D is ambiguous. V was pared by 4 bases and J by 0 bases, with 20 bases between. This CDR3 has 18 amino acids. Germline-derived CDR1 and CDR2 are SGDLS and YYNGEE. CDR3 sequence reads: CASSPYGSMGLSGNTIYF. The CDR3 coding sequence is TGTGCCAGCAGCCCTTATGGTTCCATGGGCCTCTCTGGAAACACCATATATTTT.

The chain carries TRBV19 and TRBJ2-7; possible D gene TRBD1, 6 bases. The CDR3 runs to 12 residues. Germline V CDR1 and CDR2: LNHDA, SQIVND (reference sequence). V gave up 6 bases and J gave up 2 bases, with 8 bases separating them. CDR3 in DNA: TGTGCCAGTAGGGGGACAACCTACGAGCAGTACTTC. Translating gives CASRGTTYEQYF.

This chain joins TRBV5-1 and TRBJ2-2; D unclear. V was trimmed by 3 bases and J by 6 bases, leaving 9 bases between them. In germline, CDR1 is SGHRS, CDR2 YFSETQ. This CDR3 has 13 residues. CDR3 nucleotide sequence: TGCGCCAGCAGCTCCGGGTGGGCCGGGGAGCTGTTTTTT. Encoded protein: CASSSGWAGELFF.

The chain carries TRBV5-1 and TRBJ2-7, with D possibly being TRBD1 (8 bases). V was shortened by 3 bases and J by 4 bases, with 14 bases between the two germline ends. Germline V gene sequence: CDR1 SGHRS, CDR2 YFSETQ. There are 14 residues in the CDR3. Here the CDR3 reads CASSYGQGGYEQYF. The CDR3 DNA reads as TGCGCCAGCAGCTACGGACAGGGAGGGTACGAGCAGTACTTC.

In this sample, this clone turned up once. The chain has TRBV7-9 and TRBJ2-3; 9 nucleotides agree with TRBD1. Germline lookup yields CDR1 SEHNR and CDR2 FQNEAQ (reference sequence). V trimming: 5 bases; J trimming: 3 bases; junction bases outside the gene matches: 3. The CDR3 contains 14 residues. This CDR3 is CASSPGTGTDTQYF. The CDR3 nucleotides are TGTGCCAGCAGCCCCGGGACAGGGACAGATACGCAGTATTTT.

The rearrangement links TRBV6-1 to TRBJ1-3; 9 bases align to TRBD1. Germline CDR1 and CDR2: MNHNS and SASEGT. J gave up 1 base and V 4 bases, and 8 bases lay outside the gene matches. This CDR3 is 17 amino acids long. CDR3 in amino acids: CASSVDPGQGSGNTIYF. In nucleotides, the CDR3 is TGTGCCAGCAGTGTGGATCCGGGACAGGGTTCTGGAAACACCATATATTTT.

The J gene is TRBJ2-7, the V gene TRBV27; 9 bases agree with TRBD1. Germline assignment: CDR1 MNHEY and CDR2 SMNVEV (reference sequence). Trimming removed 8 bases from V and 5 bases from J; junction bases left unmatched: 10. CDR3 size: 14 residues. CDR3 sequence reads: CASLATGGHHEQYF. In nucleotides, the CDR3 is TGTGCCAGCCTCGCAACAGGGGGCCACCACGAGCAGTACTTC.